The 8 T cell receptor beta chains below were found in one sample sequenced in a study of T cell responses to AZD1222 COVID-19 vaccine. Some clones are missing from TCRdb's copy, which holds only in-frame ones; the method was immunoSEQ multiplex PCR. This sample has approximately 110,000 clones, with about 89% found just once. Specimen: peripheral blood, collected on day 0 of AZD1222 vaccination. These receptors all come from an adult in good health.

V gene TRBV27 combines with J gene TRBJ1-6; tentatively, D is TRBD1 (5 bases). V was clipped by 10 bases and J by 11 bases, with 15 bases between them. There are 12 residues in the CDR3. CDR1 and CDR2 from the germline V gene are MNHEY and SMNVEV (reference sequence). The CDR3 DNA is TGTGCCACCTGGGACGGTCAGACACCCCTCCACTTT. It codes for CATWDGQTPLHF.

This clone has only one observation. The chain is built from TRBV7-2 and TRBJ2-7, with D possibly matching TRBD1 (5 bases). V was cut by 2 bases and J by 2 bases, with 13 bases left in between. Germline CDR1 is SGHTA and CDR2 is FQGNSA. The CDR3 has 15 amino acids. CDR3 coding DNA: TGTGCCAGCAGCTTAAGTGGGAAAGGGGCCTACGAGCAGTACTTC. Encoded protein: CASSLSGKGAYEQYF. Variable domain in full (rest from reference TRBV7-2 and TRBJ2-7): GAGVSQSPSNKVTEKGKDVELRCDPISGHTALYWYRQSLGQGLEFLIYFQGNSAPDKSGLPSDRFSAERTGGSVSTLTIQRTQQEDSAVYLCASSLSGKGAYEQYFGPGTRLTVT.

This clone was counted a single time. V usage is TRBV6-5 and J usage is TRBJ1-3; D uncertain. CDR1 and CDR2 from the germline V gene are MNHEY and SVGAGI. V was clipped by 2 bases and J by 0 bases, with 5 bases between them. The CDR3 contains 14 residues. The CDR3 here is CASSYDNSGNTIYF. The CDR3 region has the DNA TGTGCCAGCAGTTACGATAACTCTGGAAACACCATATATTTT.

V and J are TRBV6-5 and TRBJ2-1; D call uncertain. CDR3 length: 11 residues. V was pared by 6 bases and J by 10 bases, with 10 bases between. The germline CDR1 and CDR2 sequences are MNHEY and SVGAGI. CDR3 DNA: TGTGCCAGCAGACTCCTTGGGGAGCAGTTCTTC. This encodes CASRLLGEQFF.

The chain recombines TRBV5-6 with TRBJ1-5; no clear D. Germline loops: CDR1 SGHDT, CDR2 YYEEEE. This CDR3 spans 15 amino acids. With 0 bases removed from V and 7 bases from J, the gap between germline ends came to 14 bases. This CDR3 reads CASSLAPSPGQPQHF. In nucleotides, the CDR3 is TGTGCCAGCAGCTTGGCCCCCAGTCCGGGGCAGCCCCAGCATTTT.

The rearrangement joins TRBV9 to TRBJ2-1; perhaps TRBD2 as D (5 bases). The ends were cut back, 2 bases at V and 11 bases at J, with 17 bases in the middle. Germline V gives CDR1 SGDLS, CDR2 YYNGEE. The CDR3 runs to 14 residues. The DNA for the CDR3 is TGTGCCAGCAGCGTGAGGACTTCGACCAACCAGCAGTTCTTC. Residues: CASSVRTSTNQQFF.

Note on this clone: The identical CDR3 is also encoded by other nucleotide sequences in the sample. The chain uses TRBV6-5 and TRBJ1-1, with D possibly TRBD1 on 5 matching bases. The ends were cut back, 7 bases at V and 5 bases at J, with 14 bases in the middle. Looked up from germline, CDR1 is MNHEY and CDR2 is SVGAGI. The CDR3 loop spans 13 amino acids. The CDR3 coding sequence is TGTGCCAGCACCAAGCCAGGGACGACTGAAGCTTTCTTT. Its protein product is CASTKPGTTEAFF.

V is TRBV18 and J is TRBJ1-1; D not certain. The ends were cut back, 6 bases at V and 3 bases at J, with 11 bases in the middle. The CDR3 extends over 13 amino acids. Looked up from germline, CDR1 is KGHSH and CDR2 is LQKENI. The CDR3 bases are TGTGCCAGCTCCTCCGGGGATTACACTGAAGCTTTCTTT. Protein sequence: CASSSGDYTEAFF.